Below are 19 T cell receptor beta chains sequenced from a single sample in a study of shared clonotypes between healthy human individuals. The table came from immunoSEQ multiplex PCR; TCRdb's copy has only in-frame clones and leaves some out. The data show 700,000 to 950,000 clones, approximately 96% seen once. Positive CCR7 selection of CD45RO-negative cells yielded the naive CD8 cells, and terminally differentiated effector memory CD45RA+ cells were excluded. The sequenced material came from naive CD8+ T cells sorted from blood. Receptors were obtained from a man aged 25 to 45 in good health.

The chain is built from TRBV7-2 and TRBJ2-1; D remains ambiguous. This CDR3 is 14 amino acids long. The germline gives CDR1 SGHTA, CDR2 FQGNSA. The V end was cut by 1 base, the J end by 4 bases, with 8 bases between. The CDR3 sequence: CASSLVSFYNEQFF. As DNA, the CDR3 is TGTGCCAGCAGCTTAGTCTCCTTTTACAATGAGCAGTTCTTC.

The CDR3 nucleotides read TGTGCCAGCAGCTCCGGGGCAGCGGCCTATGGCTACACCTTC. It codes for CASSSGAAAYGYTF. The chain is built from TRBV7-3 and TRBJ1-2; perhaps TRBD1 as D (5 bases). The CDR3 is 14 residues long. V lost 4 bases and J 4 bases, leaving 13 bases between the germline ends. Per germline, CDR1 SGHTA and CDR2 FQGTGA.

This chain links TRBV7-8 with TRBJ2-3; D possibly uses TRBD1 or TRBD2 (5 bases each). V was pared by 5 bases and J by 3 bases, with 18 bases between. Germline V gene sequence: CDR1 SGHVS, CDR2 FQNEAQ. This CDR3 comprises 16 residues. The CDR3 loop reads CASSVELGAWTDTQYF. In nucleotides, the CDR3 is TGTGCCAGCAGCGTTGAACTAGGGGCTTGGACAGATACGCAGTATTTT.

This rearrangement joins TRBV5-6 to TRBJ2-7, with D possibly being TRBD2 (5 bases). Trimming cost V 1 base and J 7 bases, with 9 bases left between them. The CDR3 length is 12 residues. Germline lookup yields CDR1 SGHDT and CDR2 YYEEEE. The CDR3 protein is CASSLYPGEQYF. CDR3 bases: TGTGCCAGCAGCTTGTACCCGGGGGAGCAGTACTTC.

The CDR3: CATSRYHTGLGTNTGELFF. CDR3 nucleotides: TGTGCCACCAGCAGGTACCATACAGGGTTGGGTACGAACACCGGGGAGCTGTTTTTT. This rearrangement joins TRBV15 to TRBJ2-2; perhaps TRBD1 as D (6 bases). From germline, CDR1 is LNHNV and CDR2 YYDKDF (reference sequence). The CDR3 has 19 amino acids. V was shortened by 3 bases and J by 0 bases, with 20 bases between the two germline ends. Full variable domain (missing parts from reference TRBV15 and TRBJ2-2): DAMVIQNPRYQVTQFGKPVTLSCSQTLNHNVMYWYQQKSSQAPKLLFHYYDKDFNNEADTPDNFQSRRPNTSFCFLDIRSPGLGDTAMYLCATSRYHTGLGTNTGELFFGEGSRLTVL.

The chain recombines TRBV30 with TRBJ1-5; D gene uncertain. Trimming took 2 bases from V and 0 from J, leaving 5 bases between them. Germline V gene lookup returns CDR1 GTSNPN and CDR2 SVGIG (reference sequence). The CDR3 is 13 residues long. CDR3 nucleotides: TGTGCCTGGAGTACAGATAGCAATCAGCCCCAGCATTTT. Translating it yields CAWSTDSNQPQHF.

The chain joins TRBV6-1 to TRBJ1-2; no reliable D call. The CDR3 runs to 16 residues. Trimming removed 3 bases at V and 4 bases at J, with 18 bases between. Germline V gene data show CDR1 as MNHNS and CDR2 as SASEGT. For the CDR3, the DNA is TGTGCCAGCAGTGACCTGCCTGGACGGAGCTTCTATGGCTACACCTTC. Amino acids: CASSDLPGRSFYGYTF.

The rearrangement uses TRBV9 and TRBJ2-1; 8 bases are a match to TRBD2. The CDR3 has 14 amino acids. Germline trimming cut 6 bases from V and 5 bases from J; bases unmatched to any gene: 7. Germline-derived CDR1 and CDR2 are SGDLS and YYNGEE. The CDR3 DNA is TGTGCCAGCACCCCACCGGGAGGGCACAATGAGCAGTTCTTC. The encoded protein is CASTPPGGHNEQFF.

The chain employs TRBV19 and TRBJ2-7; D remains ambiguous. The ends were cut back, 3 bases at V and 6 bases at J, with 18 bases in the middle. The CDR3 extends over 15 amino acids. Germline lookup yields CDR1 LNHDA and CDR2 SQIVND (reference sequence). CDR3 sequence (DNA): TGTGCCAGTAGTATTCAACCTCTAGGGCAATCCGAGCAGTACTTC. Amino acids: CASSIQPLGQSEQYF.

This sequence joins TRBV4-1 and TRBJ2-7; D remains unclear. The germline V gene encodes CDR1 MGHRA and CDR2 YSYEKL. This CDR3 spans 14 amino acids. V was cut by 4 bases and J by 0 bases, with 10 bases left in between. The chain's CDR3 is CASSPEVLSYEQYF. CDR3 nucleotides: TGCGCCAGCAGCCCCGAGGTTCTCTCCTACGAGCAGTACTTC.

The rearrangement uses TRBV6-6 and TRBJ1-5; D is perhaps TRBD1 (5 bases). Trimming cost V 5 bases and J 4 bases, with 12 bases left between them. Germline V gene lookup returns CDR1 MNHNY and CDR2 SVGAGI (reference sequence). The CDR3 covers 14 residues. In DNA form, the CDR3 reads TGTGCCAGCAGTCCACGGGGGGGGAATCAGCCCCAGCATTTT. Protein sequence: CASSPRGGNQPQHF.

V usage is TRBV7-3 and J usage is TRBJ2-1; D is possibly TRBD2 (5 bases). This CDR3 region has 13 residues. V shed 5 bases and J shed 8 bases, with 13 bases lying between them. Germline V CDR1 and CDR2: SGHTA, FQGTGA. CDR3 DNA: TGTGCCAGCAGCCCGCGACTATCCCATGAGCAGTTCTTC. It yields the protein CASSPRLSHEQFF.

The gene calls are TRBV19 and TRBJ1-4; D perhaps matches TRBD1 (6 bases). Looked up from germline, CDR1 is LNHDA and CDR2 is SQIVND (reference sequence). The CDR3 extends over 15 amino acids. V lost 6 bases to trimming and J lost 2 bases, with 13 bases between them. CDR3 DNA: TGTGCCAGTAGCCCTTGGAGGGGGACTAATGAAAAACTGTTTTTT. It is translated as CASSPWRGTNEKLFF.

The V gene is TRBV5-1, the J gene TRBJ2-1; 9 positions match TRBD1. The junction had 10 bases not matched to a gene; V was cut back by 4 bases and J by 5 bases. The germline V gene encodes CDR1 SGHRS and CDR2 YFSETQ. This CDR3 contains 16 residues. The CDR3 DNA reads as TGCGCCAGCAGCCCTCAACAGGGGGCTTATGACAATGAGCAGTTCTTC. It is translated as CASSPQQGAYDNEQFF.

The J gene is TRBJ2-1, the V gene TRBV5-6; TRBD2 agrees at 8 bases. The CDR3 is made up of 17 amino acids. The ends lost 0 bases at V and 9 bases at J; junction bases unmatched: 14. CDR1 is SGHDT, CDR2 YYEEEE, per germline. The CDR3 DNA is TGTGCCAGCAGCTTGGGTGGGGAAGGACTAGCAAAAAGTGAGCAGTTCTTC. Translation gives CASSLGGEGLAKSEQFF.

The V gene is TRBV6-6, the J gene TRBJ2-7; weak D call: TRBD1 (5 bases). Per germline, CDR1 MNHNY and CDR2 SVGAGI (reference sequence). V lost 6 bases and J lost 2, with 14 bases in between. This CDR3 spans 14 amino acids. The CDR3 DNA sequence: TGTGCCAGCAGCCTACAGGAAATAACCTACGAGCAGTACTTC. Its protein is CASSLQEITYEQYF.

The chain is built from TRBV7-6 and TRBJ1-1; D gene unclear. V was pared by 0 bases and J by 0 bases, with 8 bases between. The CDR3 is 15 amino acids. Germline V lookup: CDR1 SGHVS, CDR2 FNYEAQ. The DNA of the CDR3 is TGTGCCAGCAGCTTAGCGTCCAGCTTGAACACTGAAGCTTTCTTT. Protein sequence: CASSLASSLNTEAFF.

The J gene is TRBJ2-1, the V gene TRBV30; weak D call: TRBD1 (6 bases). Germline V gives CDR1 GTSNPN, CDR2 SVGIG (reference sequence). The CDR3 is 13 residues long. V was clipped by 3 bases and J by 5 bases, with 11 bases between them. The CDR3 DNA reads TGTGCCTGGAGAGGGGGTGTGGACAATGAGCAGTTCTTC. Residues: CAWRGGVDNEQFF.

The chain combines TRBV5-6 with TRBJ1-5; D is uncertain. Germline V gene data show CDR1 as SGHDT and CDR2 as YYEEEE. The CDR3 consists of 14 residues. Between the trimmed V and J ends, which lost 1 base and 6 bases, there was a span of 11 bases. The CDR3, as DNA: TGTGCCAGCAGCTTGCGGCAGGCTTTTCAGCCCCAGCATTTT. Translation gives CASSLRQAFQPQHF.